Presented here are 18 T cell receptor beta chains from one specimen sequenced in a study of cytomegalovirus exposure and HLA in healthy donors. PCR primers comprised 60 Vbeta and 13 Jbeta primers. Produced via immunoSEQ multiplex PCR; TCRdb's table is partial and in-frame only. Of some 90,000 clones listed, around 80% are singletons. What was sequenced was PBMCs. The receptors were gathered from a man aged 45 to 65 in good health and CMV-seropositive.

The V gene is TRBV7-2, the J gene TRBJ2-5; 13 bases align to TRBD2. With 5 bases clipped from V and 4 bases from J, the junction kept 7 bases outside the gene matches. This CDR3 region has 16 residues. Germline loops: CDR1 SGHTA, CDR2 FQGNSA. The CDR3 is CASSLSRTSGRETQYF. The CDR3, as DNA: TGTGCCAGCAGCCTATCCCGGACTAGCGGGAGAGAGACCCAGTACTTC.

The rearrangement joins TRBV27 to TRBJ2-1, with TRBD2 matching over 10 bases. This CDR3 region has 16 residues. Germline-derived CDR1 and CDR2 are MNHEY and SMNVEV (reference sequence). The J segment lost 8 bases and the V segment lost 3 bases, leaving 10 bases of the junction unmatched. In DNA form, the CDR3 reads TGTGCCAGCAGTTTCGGTTGGGCTAGCGGGAGCGATGAGCAGTTCTTC. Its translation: CASSFGWASGSDEQFF.

The DNA for the CDR3 is TGTGCCAGCAGTTACCGTCCGGGACTGTCAAACACTGAAGCTTTCTTT. It is translated as CASSYRPGLSNTEAFF. V is TRBV6-6 and J is TRBJ1-1, with a weak D call TRBD1 (5 bases). The CDR3 runs 16 residues. The V end lost 2 bases, the J end lost 2 bases, and 15 bases lay between the germline ends. Germline V lookup: CDR1 MNHNY, CDR2 SVGAGI (reference sequence).

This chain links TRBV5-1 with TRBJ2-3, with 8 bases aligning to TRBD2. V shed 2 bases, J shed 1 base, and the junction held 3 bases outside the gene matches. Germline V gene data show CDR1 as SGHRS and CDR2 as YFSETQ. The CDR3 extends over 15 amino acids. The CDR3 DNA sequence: TGCGCCAGCAGCTTAGCAGCGGGGGGCACAGATACGCAGTATTTT. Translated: CASSLAAGGTDTQYF.

The CDR3 is CASSSDRSGNTIYF. DNA for the CDR3: TGTGCCAGCTCTTCGGACAGATCTGGAAACACCATATATTTT. The chain carries TRBV18 and TRBJ1-3, with a possible D match to TRBD1 (6 bases). The ends were cut back, 6 bases at V and 1 base at J, with 10 bases in the middle. CDR1 and CDR2 (germline): KGHSH, LQKENI. The CDR3 has 14 residues.

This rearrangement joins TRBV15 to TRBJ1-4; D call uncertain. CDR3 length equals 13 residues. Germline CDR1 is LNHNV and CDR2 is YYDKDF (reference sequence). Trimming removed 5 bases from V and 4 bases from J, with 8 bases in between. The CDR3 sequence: CATSLQNNEKLFF. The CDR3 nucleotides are TGTGCCACCAGCCTGCAGAATAATGAAAAACTGTTTTTT.

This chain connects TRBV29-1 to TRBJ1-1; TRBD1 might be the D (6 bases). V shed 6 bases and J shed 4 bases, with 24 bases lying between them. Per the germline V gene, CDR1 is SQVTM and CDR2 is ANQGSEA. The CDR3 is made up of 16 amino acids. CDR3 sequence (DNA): TGCAGCGTCTCAACAGGGTACCCGGTGGGTAGCACTGAAGCTTTCTTT. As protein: CSVSTGYPVGSTEAFF.

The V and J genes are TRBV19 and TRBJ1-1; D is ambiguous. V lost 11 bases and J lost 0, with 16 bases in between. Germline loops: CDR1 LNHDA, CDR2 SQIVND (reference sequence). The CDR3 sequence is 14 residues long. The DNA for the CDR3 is TGTGCCTCCTCCCCCGGGTCGCTGAACACTGAAGCTTTCTTT. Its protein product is CASSPGSLNTEAFF.

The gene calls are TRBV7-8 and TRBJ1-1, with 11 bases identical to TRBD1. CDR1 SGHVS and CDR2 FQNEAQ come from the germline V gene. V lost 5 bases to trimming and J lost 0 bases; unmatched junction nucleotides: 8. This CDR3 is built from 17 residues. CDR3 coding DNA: TGTGCCAGCAGCGGAGGACAGGGGGCTCCCTTGAACACTGAAGCTTTCTTT. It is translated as CASSGGQGAPLNTEAFF.

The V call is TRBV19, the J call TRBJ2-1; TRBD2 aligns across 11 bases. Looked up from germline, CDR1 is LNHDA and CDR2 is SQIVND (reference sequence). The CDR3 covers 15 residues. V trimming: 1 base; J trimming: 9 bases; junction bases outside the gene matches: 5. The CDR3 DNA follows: TGTGCCAGTAGTATAGGACTAGCGGGACTCATTGAGCAGTTCTTC. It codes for CASSIGLAGLIEQFF.

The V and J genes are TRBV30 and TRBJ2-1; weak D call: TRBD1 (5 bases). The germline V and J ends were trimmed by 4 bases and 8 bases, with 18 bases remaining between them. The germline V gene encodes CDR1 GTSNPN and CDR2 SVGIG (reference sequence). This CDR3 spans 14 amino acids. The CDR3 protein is CAWTLGALRDEQFF. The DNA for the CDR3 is TGTGCCTGGACCTTAGGGGCACTTAGGGATGAGCAGTTCTTC.

CDR3 bases: TGTGCCAGCAGCTCAGGGGGACTTTTCGAGCAGTACTTC. Its translation: CASSSGGLFEQYF. The J gene is TRBJ2-7, the V gene TRBV11-2; possibly TRBD1 for D (7 bases). This CDR3 is built from 13 residues. Germline lookup yields CDR1 SGHAT and CDR2 FQNNGV. With 4 bases removed from V and 6 bases from J, the gap between germline ends came to 13 bases.

The CDR3 reads CASSPIRTGGNQPQHF. In DNA, the CDR3 is TGTGCCAGCAGTCCCATCAGGACAGGCGGCAATCAGCCCCAGCATTTT. The chain has TRBV6-6 and TRBJ1-5, with TRBD1 matching over 7 bases. Germline trimming cut 5 bases from V and 2 bases from J; bases unmatched to any gene: 9. Germline V gene sequence: CDR1 MNHNY, CDR2 SVGAGI (reference sequence). This CDR3 spans 16 amino acids.

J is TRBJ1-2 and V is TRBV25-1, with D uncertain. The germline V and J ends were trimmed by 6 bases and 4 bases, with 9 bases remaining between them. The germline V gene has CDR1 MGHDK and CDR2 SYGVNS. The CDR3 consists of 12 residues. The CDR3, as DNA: TGTGCCAGCAGGGGCGCATCCTATGGCTACACCTTC. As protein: CASRGASYGYTF.

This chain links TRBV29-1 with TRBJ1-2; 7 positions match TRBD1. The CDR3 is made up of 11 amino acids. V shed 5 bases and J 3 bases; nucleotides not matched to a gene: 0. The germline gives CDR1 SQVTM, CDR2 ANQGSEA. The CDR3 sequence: CSVTGDYGYTF. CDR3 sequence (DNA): TGCAGCGTTACAGGGGACTATGGCTACACCTTC.

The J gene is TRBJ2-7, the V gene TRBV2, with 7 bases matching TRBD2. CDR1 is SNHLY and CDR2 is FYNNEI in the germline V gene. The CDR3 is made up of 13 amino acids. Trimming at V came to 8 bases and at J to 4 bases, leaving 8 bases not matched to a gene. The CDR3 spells CASCVGGPYEQYF. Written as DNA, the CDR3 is TGTGCCAGCTGCGTGGGAGGGCCTTACGAGCAGTACTTC.

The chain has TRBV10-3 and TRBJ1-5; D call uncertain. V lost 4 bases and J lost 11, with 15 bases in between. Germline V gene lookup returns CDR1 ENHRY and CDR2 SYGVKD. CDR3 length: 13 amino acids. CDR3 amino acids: CAISGTVRESQHF. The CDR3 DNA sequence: TGTGCCATCAGTGGAACAGTTCGAGAGTCCCAGCATTTT.

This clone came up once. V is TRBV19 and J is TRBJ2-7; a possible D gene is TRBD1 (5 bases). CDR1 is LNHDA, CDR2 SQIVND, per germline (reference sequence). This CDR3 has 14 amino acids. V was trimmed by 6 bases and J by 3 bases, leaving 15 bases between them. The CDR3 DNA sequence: TGTGCCAGTAGCGTCAGGGCCAGCCACTACGAGCAGTACTTC. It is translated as CASSVRASHYEQYF. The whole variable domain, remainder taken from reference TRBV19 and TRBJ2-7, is DGGITQSPKYLFRKEGQNVTLSCEQNLNHDAMYWYRQDPGQGLRLIYYSQIVNDFQKGDIAEGYSVSREKKESFPLTVTSAQKNPTAFYLCASSVRASHYEQYFGPGTRLTVT.